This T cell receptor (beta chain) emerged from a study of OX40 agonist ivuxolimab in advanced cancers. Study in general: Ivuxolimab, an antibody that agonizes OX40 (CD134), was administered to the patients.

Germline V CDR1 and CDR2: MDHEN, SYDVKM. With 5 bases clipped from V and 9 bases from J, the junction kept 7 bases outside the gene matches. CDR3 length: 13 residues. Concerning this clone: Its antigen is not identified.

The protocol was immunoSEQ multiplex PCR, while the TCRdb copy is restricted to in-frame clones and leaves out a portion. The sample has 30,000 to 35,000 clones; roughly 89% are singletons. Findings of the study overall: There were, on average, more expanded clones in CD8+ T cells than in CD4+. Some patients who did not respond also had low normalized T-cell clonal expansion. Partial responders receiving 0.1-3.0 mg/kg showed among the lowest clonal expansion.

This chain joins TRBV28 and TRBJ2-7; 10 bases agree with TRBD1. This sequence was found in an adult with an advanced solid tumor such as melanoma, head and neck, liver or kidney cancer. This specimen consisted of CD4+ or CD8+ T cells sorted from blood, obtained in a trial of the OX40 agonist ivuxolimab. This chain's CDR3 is CASSRPGTGAQYF. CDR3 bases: TGTGCCAGCAGTCGTCCCGGGACAGGGGCGCAGTACTTC.